These 14 T cell receptor beta chains share one sample of origin, sequenced in a study of CXCR3 chemokines and chemotherapy response in bladder cancer. TCRdb independently ran MiXCR on the PCR reads; one entry per CDR3 protein. In the table there are 8,000 or so distinct CDR3 sequences, roughly 13% of which are singletons. The sample was gathered from a patient whose treatment included neoadjuvant chemotherapy. Receptors were obtained from a human donor with bladder cancer that responded to neoadjuvant chemotherapy.

This sequence joins TRBV19 and TRBJ1-2, with 7 bases fitting TRBD1. Germline CDR1 reads LNHDA; CDR2 reads SQIVND (reference sequence). V shed 5 bases, J shed 6 bases, and the junction held 9 bases outside the gene matches. This CDR3 contains 14 residues. The CDR3 DNA reads as TGTGCCAGTAGTGTACAGGGGTTTGGGGATGGCTACACCTTC. This sequence encodes CASSVQGFGDGYTF.

Concerning this clonotype itself: A read error likely explains this, since a far larger clone differs by one base. The V gene is TRBV6-1, the J gene TRBJ2-2; D remains ambiguous. This CDR3 is 15 amino acids long. Trimming left V 3 bases short and J 0 bases short, with 8 bases between. Germline CDR1 is MNHNS and CDR2 is SASEGT. CDR3 in DNA: TGTGCCAGCAGTGATAAGGGCGCGAACACCGGGGAGCTGTTTTTT. Its translation is CASSDKGANTGELFF.

This clonotype was counted at least ten times. The chain recombines TRBV12-3 or TRBV12-4 with TRBJ1-6, with 7 bases matching TRBD1. V trimming: 5 bases; J trimming: 8 bases; junction bases outside the gene matches: 3. This CDR3 has 13 amino acids. Here the CDR3 reads CASSLTGDSPLHF. The CDR3 coding sequence is TGTGCCAGCAGTCTTACAGGGGATTCACCCCTCCACTTT.

There are many counts of this clonotype. This chain links TRBV6-6 with TRBJ2-5; the match to TRBD2 covers 10 bases. Germline V CDR1 and CDR2: MNHNY, SVGAGI (reference sequence). The CDR3 is 17 residues long. V lost 5 bases and J lost 3; bases outside the gene matches: 12. The CDR3 here is CASSHRPRLAGEETQYF. In DNA, the CDR3 is TGTGCCAGCAGTCACAGGCCCAGGCTAGCGGGGGAAGAGACCCAGTACTTC.

In its sample, this clonotype was seen a few times. The rearrangement links TRBV7-9 to TRBJ2-4; 7 positions match TRBD1. The CDR3 has 15 amino acids. Per germline, CDR1 SEHNR and CDR2 FQNEAQ (reference sequence). V was clipped by 5 bases and J by 5 bases; unmatched bases: 9. The CDR3 nucleotides read TGTGCCAGCAGCCAAACGACAGGGATCCAAAACATTCAGTACTTC. This encodes CASSQTTGIQNIQYF.

This clonotype is deemed medium-sized. V gene TRBV6-1 combines with J gene TRBJ1-6, with D perhaps TRBD1 (6 bases). The CDR3 consists of 12 residues. Trimming stripped 4 bases from V and 13 bases from J, with 11 bases between. The germline V gene encodes CDR1 MNHNS and CDR2 SASEGT. In DNA form, the CDR3 reads TGTGCCAGCAGTGGTACAGGGTTGCCCCTCCACTTT. This gives the protein CASSGTGLPLHF.

This clonotype was counted many times. The chain couples TRBV18 to TRBJ1-3; D is unclear. The CDR3 loop spans 16 amino acids. The V and J ends lost 5 bases and 1 base respectively, with 15 bases between them. Germline values: CDR1 KGHSH, CDR2 LQKENI. CDR3 protein: CASSGTLGRSGNTIYF. DNA of the CDR3: TGTGCCAGCTCAGGAACTCTAGGTAGATCTGGAAACACCATATATTTT.

This clonotype has a handful of counts. This sequence joins TRBV28 and TRBJ1-5, with 7 bases matching TRBD1. CDR3 length: 15 amino acids. Trimming at V came to 3 bases and at J to 7 bases, leaving 9 bases not matched to a gene. Germline assignment: CDR1 MDHEN and CDR2 SYDVKM. For the CDR3, the DNA is TGTGCCAGCAGTTTTCTGCAGGGCAGGGGGCAGCCCCAGCATTTT. It codes for CASSFLQGRGQPQHF.

This clonotype has a count of ten or more. The chain recombines TRBV12-3 or TRBV12-4 with TRBJ1-2, with 7 bases aligning to TRBD1. Losses at the gene ends were 4 bases for V and 8 bases for J; bases not matched to a gene: 7. This CDR3 has 13 amino acids. The CDR3 is CASSSKGGGGYTF. CDR3 nucleotides: TGTGCCAGCAGTTCGAAAGGGGGCGGGGGCTACACCTTC.

By share, this clonotype ranks as medium-sized (0.01 to 0.1%). The germline gene is not matched at one end of the junction; a read error may be the cause. The rearrangement uses TRBV6-1 and TRBJ1-5; 10 nucleotides agree with TRBD1. There are 15 residues in the CDR3. Germline V gives CDR1 MNHNS, CDR2 SASEGT. CDR3 bases: TGTGCCAGCAGAGAAGGGACAGGGGGCAATCAGCCCCAGCATTTT. Translating it yields CASREGTGGNQPQHF.

This clonotype is a singleton in its sample. A much larger clone differs by one base, so this may be a read error. J is TRBJ2-1 and V is TRBV12-3 or TRBV12-4, with 9 bases that match TRBD2. CDR3 length: 15 amino acids. V was pared by 6 bases and J by 11 bases, with 14 bases of the junction left unmatched. The CDR3 coding sequence is TGTGCCAGCAGCCAGGGACTAGCTTCGAGATCTCAGCAGTTCTTC. It specifies CASSQGLASRSQQFF.

In its sample, this clonotype was seen many times. This chain joins TRBV27 and TRBJ2-5; D not certain. Between the trimmed V and J ends, which lost 6 bases and 1 base, there was a span of 3 bases. The germline gives CDR1 MNHEY, CDR2 SMNVEV (reference sequence). There are 11 residues in the CDR3. CDR3 sequence reads: CASSTQETQYF. The CDR3 nucleotides are TGTGCCAGCAGCACCCAAGAGACCCAGTACTTC.

The V call is TRBV4-1, the J call TRBJ2-7; 11 nucleotides match TRBD2. CDR3 length equals 16 residues. V shed 0 bases, J shed 4 bases, and the junction held 5 bases outside the gene matches. Germline CDR1 and CDR2: MGHRA and YSYEKL. The CDR3 spells CASSQDSLAGGYEQYF. The CDR3 DNA reads as TGCGCCAGCAGCCAAGATAGTCTAGCGGGGGGATACGAGCAGTACTTC.

This clonotype was picked up many times. The V call is TRBV18, the J call TRBJ2-2; TRBD1 matches at 7 bases. The CDR3 sequence is 13 residues long. The V segment lost 2 bases and the J segment 7 bases; nucleotides outside the gene matches: 1. Per the germline V gene, CDR1 is KGHSH and CDR2 is LQKENI. In DNA form, the CDR3 reads TGTGCCAGCTCACCAGGGACAGTCGGGGAGCTGTTTTTT. Translating it yields CASSPGTVGELFF.